This T cell receptor (beta chain) was retrieved from a study of graft-versus-host responses after intestinal transplantation. Looking at the study overall: Transplants given to recipients were multivisceral, liver-intestinal, or isolated intestinal. Every recipient underwent anti-thymocyte globulin induction, then tacrolimus and steroids for roughly three years. Points from the study as a whole: GvH clones were identified in recipient marrow, with some first appearing in ileum or blood. An association linked early post-transplant HvG declines with peak circulating GvH clone levels.

Regarding this clone: Antigen: not known.

Profiling relied on immunoSEQ multiplex PCR, and the TCRdb table lists in-frame clones only, not all of them. Of around 100,000 clones listed, roughly 87% are singletons. There are 15 residues in the CDR3. V was cut by 4 bases and J by 0 bases, with 10 bases left in between. Germline values: CDR1 MNHNY, CDR2 SVGAGI (reference sequence). This clonotype was obtained from a human donor who was the organ donor for an intestinal transplant. The chain employs TRBV6-6 and TRBJ1-5; D unresolved. The material sequenced was unstimulated CD4+ T cells sorted from spleen or lymph node cells, taken before transplant. This chain's CDR3 is CASSSEQASNQPQHF. The CDR3 DNA reads TGTGCCAGCAGTTCCGAACAAGCTAGCAATCAGCCCCAGCATTTT.